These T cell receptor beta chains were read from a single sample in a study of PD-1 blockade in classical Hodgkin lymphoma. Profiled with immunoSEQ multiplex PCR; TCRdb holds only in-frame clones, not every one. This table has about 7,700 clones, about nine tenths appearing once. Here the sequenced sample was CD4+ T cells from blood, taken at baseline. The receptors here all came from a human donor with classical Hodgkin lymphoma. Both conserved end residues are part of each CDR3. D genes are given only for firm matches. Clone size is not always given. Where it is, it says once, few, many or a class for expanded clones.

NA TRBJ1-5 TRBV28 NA TGTGCCAGCAGCGAACTGGAGCCCCAGCATTTT CASSELEPQHF
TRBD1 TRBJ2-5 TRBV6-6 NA TGTGCCAGCCGCCCGCCACAGGGGAAAGAGACCCAGTACTTC CASRPPQGKETQYF
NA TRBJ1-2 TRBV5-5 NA TGTGCCAGCAGCTTGGTAGCAAACCGGGGCGAAGTATTCGGTGGCTACACCTTC CASSLVANRGEVFGGYTF
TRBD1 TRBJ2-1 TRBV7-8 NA TGTGCCAGCAGCTTAGCGGGGAGACAGGGGGCGCCTGAGCAGTTCTTC CASSLAGRQGAPEQFF
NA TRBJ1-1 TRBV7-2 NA TGTGCCAGCAGCTCCCCGCAACCGGGCACTGAAGCTTTCTTT CASSSPQPGTEAFF
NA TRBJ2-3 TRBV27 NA TGTGCCAGCAGTTTACGTTCCCGCACAGATACGCAGTATTTT CASSLRSRTDTQYF
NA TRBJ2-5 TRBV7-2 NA TGTGCCAGCAGCTTCCAGGGGGGAGCAGAGACCCAGTACTTC CASSFQGGAETQYF
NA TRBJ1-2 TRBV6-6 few TGTGCCAGCAGTTACGGGATGCTTAACTATGGCTACACCTTC CASSYGMLNYGYTF
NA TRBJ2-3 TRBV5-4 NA TGTGCCAGCAGCTTGTATTGGGCAGATACGCAGTATTTT CASSLYWADTQYF
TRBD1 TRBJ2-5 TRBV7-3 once TGTGCCAGCAGCCTTACAGGGGGCGCGAAGGAGACCCAGTACTTC CASSLTGGAKETQYF
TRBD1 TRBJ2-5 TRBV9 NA TGTGCCAGCAGCGTAGGGGGGACAGCGATGTACCAAGAGACCCAGTACTTC CASSVGGTAMYQETQYF
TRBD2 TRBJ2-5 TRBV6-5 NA TGTGCCAGCAGTCTAGCGGAGTCCAAAGAGACCCAGTACTTC CASSLAESKETQYF
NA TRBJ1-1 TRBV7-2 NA TGTGCCAGCAGCTTAGCCGGGACGTTTGGGAATGAAGCTTTCTTT CASSLAGTFGNEAFF
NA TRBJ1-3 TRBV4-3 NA TGCGCCAGCAGCCAAGAAGGTTACTCTGGAAACACCATATATTTT CASSQEGYSGNTIYF
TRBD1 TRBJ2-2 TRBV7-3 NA TGTGCCAGCAGCCGCGGACAGGGCCCCGGGGAGCTGTTTTTT CASSRGQGPGELFF
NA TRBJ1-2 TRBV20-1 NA TGCAGTGCTAGAGATGCCAGGGGCTACACCTTC CSARDARGYTF
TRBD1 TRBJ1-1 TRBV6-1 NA TGTGCCAGCAGTGGGGGGACAGGGGGGACTGAAGCTTTCTTT CASSGGTGGTEAFF
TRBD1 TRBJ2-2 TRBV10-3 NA TGTGCCATCAGGGGACAGGGTGGGGAGCTGTTTTTT CAIRGQGGELFF
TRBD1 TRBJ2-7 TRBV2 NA TGTGCCAGCAGTGCCCAGGGGGTCAGCTCCTACGAGCAGTACTTC CASSAQGVSSYEQYF
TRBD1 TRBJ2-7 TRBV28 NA TGTGCCAGCAGCCCGGGACAGCACTACGAGCAGTACTTC CASSPGQHYEQYF
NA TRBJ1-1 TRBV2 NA TGTGCCAGCAGTGAGGGATATAAAGATGCTTTCTTT CASSEGYKDAFF
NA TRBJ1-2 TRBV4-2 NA TGTGCCAGCAGCTTGGCCGGAGGGGGGGGCTCAGGATATGGCTACACCTTC CASSLAGGGGSGYGYTF
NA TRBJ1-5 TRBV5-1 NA TGCGCCAGCAGCTTGGCCGGGGGGAGTAATCAGCCCCAGCATTTT CASSLAGGSNQPQHF
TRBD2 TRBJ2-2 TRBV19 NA TGTGCCAGTAGTCCCGGACTAGCTGGGGCCGGGGAGCTGTTTTTT CASSPGLAGAGELFF
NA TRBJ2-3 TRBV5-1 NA TGCGCCAGCAGCTTGGTGGCAGACACAGATACGCAGTATTTT CASSLVADTDTQYF
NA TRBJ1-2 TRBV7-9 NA TGTGCCAGCAGCTTGGACGGGGCCTACGGCTATGGCTACACCTTC CASSLDGAYGYGYTF
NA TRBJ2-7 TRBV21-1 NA TGTGCCAGCAGCAACTCGAAATACCCGGGACTAGCGGGGGGGCGATCCTACGAGCAGTACTTC CASSNSKYPGLAGGRSYEQYF
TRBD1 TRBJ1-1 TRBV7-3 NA TGTGCCAGCAGCTTAGGCTTACAGGGGGAAGCTTTCTTT CASSLGLQGEAFF